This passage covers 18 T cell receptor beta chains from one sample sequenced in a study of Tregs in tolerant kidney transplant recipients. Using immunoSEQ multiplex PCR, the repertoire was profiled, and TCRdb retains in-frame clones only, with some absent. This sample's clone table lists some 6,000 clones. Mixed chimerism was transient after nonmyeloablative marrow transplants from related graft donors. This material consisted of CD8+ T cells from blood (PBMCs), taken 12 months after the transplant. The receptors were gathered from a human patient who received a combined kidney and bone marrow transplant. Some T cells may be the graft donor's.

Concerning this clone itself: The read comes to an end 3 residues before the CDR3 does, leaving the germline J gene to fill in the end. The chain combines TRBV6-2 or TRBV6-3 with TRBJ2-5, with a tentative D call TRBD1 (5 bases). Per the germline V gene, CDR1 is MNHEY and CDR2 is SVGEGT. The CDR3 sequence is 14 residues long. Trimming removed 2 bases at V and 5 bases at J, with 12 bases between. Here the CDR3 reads CASSYPSGPETQYF. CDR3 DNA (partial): TGTGCCAGCAGTTACCCGTCAGGGCCGGAGACC.

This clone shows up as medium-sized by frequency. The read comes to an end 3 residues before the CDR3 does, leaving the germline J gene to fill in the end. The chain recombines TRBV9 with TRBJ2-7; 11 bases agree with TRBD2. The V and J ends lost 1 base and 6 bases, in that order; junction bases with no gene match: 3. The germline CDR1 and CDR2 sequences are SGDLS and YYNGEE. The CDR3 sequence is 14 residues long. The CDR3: CASSVLAGGREQYF. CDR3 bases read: TGTGCCAGCAGCGTATTAGCGGGAGGGCGCGAG.

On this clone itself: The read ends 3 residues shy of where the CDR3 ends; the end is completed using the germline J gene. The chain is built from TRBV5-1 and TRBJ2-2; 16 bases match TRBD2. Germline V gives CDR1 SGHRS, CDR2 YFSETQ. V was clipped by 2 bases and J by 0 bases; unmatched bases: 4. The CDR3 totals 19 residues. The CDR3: CASSFLGLAGGTNTGELFF. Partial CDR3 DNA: TGCGCCAGCAGCTTCCTGGGACTAGCGGGAGGGACGAACACCGGGGAG.

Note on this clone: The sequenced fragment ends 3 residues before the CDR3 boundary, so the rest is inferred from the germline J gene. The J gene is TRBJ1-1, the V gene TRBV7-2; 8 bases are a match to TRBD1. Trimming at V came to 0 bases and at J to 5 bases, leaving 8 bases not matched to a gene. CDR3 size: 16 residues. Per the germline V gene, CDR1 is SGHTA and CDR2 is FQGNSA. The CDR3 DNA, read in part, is TGTGCCAGCAGCTTAGCTATGGACAGGGTGAGGACTGAA. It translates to CASSLAMDRVRTE. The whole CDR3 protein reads CASSLAMDRVRTEAFF. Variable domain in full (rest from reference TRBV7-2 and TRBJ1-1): GAGVSQSPSNKVTEKGKDVELRCDPISGHTALYWYRQSLGQGLEFLIYFQGNSAPDKSGLPSDRFSAERTGGSVSTLTIQRTQQEDSAVYLCASSLAMDRVRTEAFFGQGTRLTVV.

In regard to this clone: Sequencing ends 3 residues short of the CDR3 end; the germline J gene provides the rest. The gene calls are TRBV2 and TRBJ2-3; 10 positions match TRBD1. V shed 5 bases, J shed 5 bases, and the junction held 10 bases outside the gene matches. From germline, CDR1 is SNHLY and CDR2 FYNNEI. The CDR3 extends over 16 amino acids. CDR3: CASSIERTGGEDTQYF. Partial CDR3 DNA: TGTGCCAGCAGTATTGAAAGGACAGGGGGGGAAGATACG.

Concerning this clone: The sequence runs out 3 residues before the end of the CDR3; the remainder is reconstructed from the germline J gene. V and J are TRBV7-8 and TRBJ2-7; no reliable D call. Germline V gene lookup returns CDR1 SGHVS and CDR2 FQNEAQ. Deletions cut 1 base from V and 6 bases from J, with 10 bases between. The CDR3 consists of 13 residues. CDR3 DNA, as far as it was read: TGTGCCAGCAGCTTAGTACCCCAGGTCGAG. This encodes CASSLVPQVE. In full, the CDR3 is CASSLVPQVEQYF.

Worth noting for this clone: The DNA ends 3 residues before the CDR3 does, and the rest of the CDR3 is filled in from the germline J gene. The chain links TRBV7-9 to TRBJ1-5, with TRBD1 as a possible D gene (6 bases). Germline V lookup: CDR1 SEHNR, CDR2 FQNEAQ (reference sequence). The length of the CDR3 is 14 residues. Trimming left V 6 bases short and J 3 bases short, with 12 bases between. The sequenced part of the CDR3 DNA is TGTGCCAGCAGAGGCAGGGGTCTCAATCAGCCC. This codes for CASRGRGLNQP. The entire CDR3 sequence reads CASRGRGLNQPQHF.

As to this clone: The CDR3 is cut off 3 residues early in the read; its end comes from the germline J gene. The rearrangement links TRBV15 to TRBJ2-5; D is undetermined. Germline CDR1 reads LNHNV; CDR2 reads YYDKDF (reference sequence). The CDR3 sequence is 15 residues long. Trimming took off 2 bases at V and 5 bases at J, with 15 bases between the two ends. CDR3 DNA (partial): TGTGCCACCAGCAGATCACACATGATTGAGGAGACC. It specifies CATSRSHMIEET. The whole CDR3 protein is CATSRSHMIEETQYF.

The part of the CDR3 DNA that was read is TGTGCCAGCAGCTTAGCAGCAACCTACGAG. Residues: CASSLAATYE. The whole CDR3 protein is CASSLAATYEQYF. The chain is built from TRBV7-2 and TRBJ2-7; D is undetermined. The read stops 3 residues short of the end of the CDR3; the missing end is completed from the germline J gene. V shed 0 bases and J shed 2 bases, with 5 bases lying between them. CDR1 and CDR2 from the germline V gene are SGHTA and FQGNSA. The CDR3 length is 13 residues.

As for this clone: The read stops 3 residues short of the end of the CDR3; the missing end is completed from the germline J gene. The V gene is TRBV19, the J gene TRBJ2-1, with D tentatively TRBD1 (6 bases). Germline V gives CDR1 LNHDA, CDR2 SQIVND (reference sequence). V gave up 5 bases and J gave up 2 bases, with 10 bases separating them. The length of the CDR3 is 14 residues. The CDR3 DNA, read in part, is TGTGCCAGTAGTTTTGGGGGCCCCTACAATGAG. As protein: CASSFGGPYNE. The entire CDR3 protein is CASSFGGPYNEQFF.

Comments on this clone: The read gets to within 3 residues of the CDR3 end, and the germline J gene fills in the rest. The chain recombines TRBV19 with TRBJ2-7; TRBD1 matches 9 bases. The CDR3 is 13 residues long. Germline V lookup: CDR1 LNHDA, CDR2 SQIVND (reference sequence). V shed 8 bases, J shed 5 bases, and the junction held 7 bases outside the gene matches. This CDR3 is CASREQGANEQYF. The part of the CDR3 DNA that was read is TGTGCCAGTCGGGAACAGGGGGCCAACGAG.

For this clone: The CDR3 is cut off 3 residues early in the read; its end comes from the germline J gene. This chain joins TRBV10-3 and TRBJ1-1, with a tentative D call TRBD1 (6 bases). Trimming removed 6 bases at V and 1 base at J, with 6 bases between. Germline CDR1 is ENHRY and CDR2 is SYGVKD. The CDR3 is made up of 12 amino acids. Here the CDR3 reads CAIRQGNTEAFF. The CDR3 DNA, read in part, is TGTGCCATCAGACAGGGGAACACTGAA.

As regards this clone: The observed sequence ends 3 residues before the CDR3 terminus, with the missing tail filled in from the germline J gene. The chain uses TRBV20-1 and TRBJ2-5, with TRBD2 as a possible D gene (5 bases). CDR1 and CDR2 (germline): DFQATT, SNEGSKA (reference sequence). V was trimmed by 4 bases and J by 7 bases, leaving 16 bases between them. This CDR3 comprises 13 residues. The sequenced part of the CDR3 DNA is TGCAGTGCTAAAAGAGGACTGACGGGGACC. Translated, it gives CSAKRGLTGT. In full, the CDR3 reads CSAKRGLTGTQYF.

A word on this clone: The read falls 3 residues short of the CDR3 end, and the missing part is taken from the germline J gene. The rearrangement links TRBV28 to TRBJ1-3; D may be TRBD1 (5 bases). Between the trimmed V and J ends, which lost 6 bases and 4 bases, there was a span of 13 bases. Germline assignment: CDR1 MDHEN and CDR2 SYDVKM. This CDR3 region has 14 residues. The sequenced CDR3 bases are TGTGCCAGCAGCCCTTGGTGGGGCGGAAACACC. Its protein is CASSPWWGGNT. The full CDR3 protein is CASSPWWGGNTIYF.

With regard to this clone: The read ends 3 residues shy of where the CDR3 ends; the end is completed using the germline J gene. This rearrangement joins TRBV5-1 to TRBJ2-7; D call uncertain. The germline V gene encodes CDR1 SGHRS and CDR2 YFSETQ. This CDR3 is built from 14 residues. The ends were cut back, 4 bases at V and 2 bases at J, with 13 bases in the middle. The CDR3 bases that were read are TGCGCCAGCAGCCCGGGTACTTCAGCCTACGAG. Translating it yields CASSPGTSAYE. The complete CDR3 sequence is CASSPGTSAYEQYF.

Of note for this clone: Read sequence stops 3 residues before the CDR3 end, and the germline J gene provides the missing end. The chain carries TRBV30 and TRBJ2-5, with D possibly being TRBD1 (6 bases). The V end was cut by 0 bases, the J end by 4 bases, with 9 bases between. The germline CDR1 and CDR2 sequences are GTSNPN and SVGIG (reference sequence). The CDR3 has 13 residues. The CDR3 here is CAWSVQGPETQYF. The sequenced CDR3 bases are TGTGCCTGGAGTGTACAGGGTCCAGAGACC.

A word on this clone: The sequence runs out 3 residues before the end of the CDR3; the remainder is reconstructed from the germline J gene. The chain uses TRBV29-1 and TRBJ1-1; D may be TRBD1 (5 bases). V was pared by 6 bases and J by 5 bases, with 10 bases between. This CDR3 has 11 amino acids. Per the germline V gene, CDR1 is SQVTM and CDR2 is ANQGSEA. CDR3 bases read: TGCAGCGTCCGACAGACAACTGAA. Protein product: CSVRQTTE. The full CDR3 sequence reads CSVRQTTEAFF.

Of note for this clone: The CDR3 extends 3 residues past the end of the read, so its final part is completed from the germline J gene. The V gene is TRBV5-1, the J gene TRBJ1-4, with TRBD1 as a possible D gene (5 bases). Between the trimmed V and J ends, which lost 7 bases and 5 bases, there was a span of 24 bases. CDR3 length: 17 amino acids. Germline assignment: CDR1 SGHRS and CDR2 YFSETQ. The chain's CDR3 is CASSTLGPAGGNEKLFF. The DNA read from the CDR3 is TGCGCCAGCTCCACCCTCGGGCCAGCTGGGGGGAATGAAAAA.